The rows below give T cell receptor beta chains drawn from one sample of a study of T-cell reconstitution after alpha-beta-depleted transplantation in children. TCRdb reprocessed the PCR reads with MiXCR, giving one entry per CDR3 protein. This sample yields 780,000 or so distinct CDR3 sequences, of which around 15% are seen a single time; approximately 5% belongs to the top ten. The sequences come from PBMCs, mostly from graft donor cells, collected 360 days after TCRalphabeta/CD19-depleted stem cell transplant. Source of these receptors: a male patient between 5 and 17 years old who had a stem cell transplant for acute lymphoblastic leukemia, so the T cells may come from the graft donor. CDR3s include the opening cysteine and the closing phenylalanine or tryptophan. Each record gives: V gene, J gene, CDR3 protein.

TRBV20-1	TRBJ2-3	CSAPISSTQYF
TRBV5-1	TRBJ2-7	CATAVTANSYEQYF
TRBV6-4	TRBJ1-2	CASSDSGATGVNYGYTF
TRBV5-1	TRBJ2-7	CASSLVRGNRVDYEQYF
TRBV5-1	TRBJ2-3	CASRGLADTQYF
TRBV5-1	TRBJ2-5	CASSGGLGETQYF
TRBV11-2	TRBJ2-5	CASSPLQGSETQYF
TRBV19	TRBJ2-7	CASSTLAGASYEQYF
TRBV29-1	TRBJ2-3	CSVDPDRGADTQYF
TRBV6-1	TRBJ2-1	CASSLWGGGEPYNEQFF
TRBV6-5	TRBJ1-2	CASRLGLRGYTF
TRBV20-1	TRBJ2-7	CSAQPGTSGRTYEQYF
TRBV29-1	TRBJ2-7	CSVEGGGDEQYF
TRBV7-6	TRBJ2-3	CASSLPAGGADTQYF
TRBV21-1	TRBJ2-5	CASRKVGQGRRETQYF
TRBV27	TRBJ2-4	CASSLNGGRAQKNIQYF
TRBV7-9	TRBJ2-1	CASSTRGTEQFF
TRBV9	TRBJ1-1	CASSVLGRDHTEAFF
TRBV5-1	TRBJ2-2	CASSGQGAAGELFF
TRBV5-1	TRBJ1-2	CASSLWGTDGYTF
TRBV12-5	TRBJ2-3	CASGPGGKRGPTTWTITDTQYF
TRBV5-1	TRBJ2-1	CASSAGGGADNEQFF
TRBV18	TRBJ2-5	CASSPQPGQETQYF
TRBV4-1	TRBJ2-7	CASSLKPGQAISYEQYF
TRBV7-2	TRBJ2-4	CASSSPGLRTKNIQYF
TRBV11-2	TRBJ2-1	CASSLLAGPTNEQFF
TRBV2	TRBJ2-7	CASRLAGPSYEQYF
TRBV9	TRBJ2-7	CASSVSSSSTYEQYF
TRBV5-8	TRBJ2-1	CASSFDGRIYNEQFF
TRBV12-3/TRBV12-4	TRBJ1-5	CASRYQGSLANQPQHF
TRBV12-3/TRBV12-4	TRBJ2-3	CASSLSSGSGGSTDTQYF
TRBV6-1	TRBJ2-2	CASRLRYTGGPNTGELFF
TRBV5-1	TRBJ2-6	CASSFPSSGANVLTF
TRBV5-4	TRBJ2-1	CASSLGGGSPTSYNEQFF
TRBV4-1	TRBJ2-1	CASRPIGAGGDNEQFF
TRBV14	TRBJ2-7	CASSQLLGAISHEQYF
TRBV6-2/TRBV6-3	TRBJ2-7	CASSYISLAGVYEQYF
TRBV5-1	TRBJ2-7	CASSLARTSEYEQYF
TRBV4-2	TRBJ2-2	CASSQKLLNTGELFF
TRBV6-1	TRBJ2-2	CASRTLSGTGELFF
TRBV7-8	TRBJ1-4	CASSLVRGLANEKLFF
TRBV3-1	TRBJ2-6	CASRVGRDGHSGANVLTF
TRBV9	TRBJ1-6	CASSVQGGGGNSPLHF
TRBV7-9	TRBJ1-5	CASSLQLVTDSNQPQHF
TRBV6-5	TRBJ2-7	CASIIRGFSYEQYF
TRBV29-1	TRBJ1-2	CSVEDHRGLGYTF
TRBV3-1	TRBJ2-3	CATSQVLAGGVVSTDTQYF
TRBV6-5	TRBJ1-6	CASSYSPGRESPLHF
TRBV5-1	TRBJ2-1	CASSFSTSLGNEQFF
TRBV29-1	TRBJ2-1	CSVDSQGNNEQFF
TRBV2	TRBJ2-5	CARFSGRPQETQYF
TRBV5-1	TRBJ2-6	CASSLGFNYGGRKPTGANVLTF
TRBV29-1	TRBJ1-2	CSVLGGILDYGYTF
TRBV4-1	TRBJ2-3	CASSQPTSGDTDTQYF
TRBV3-1	TRBJ2-7	CASSQRRDYEQYF
TRBV7-9	TRBJ2-2	CASSKGAGANTGELFF
TRBV12-3/TRBV12-4	TRBJ2-7	CASSYLDHEQYF
TRBV7-2	TRBJ2-1	CASSSRLAWQFF
TRBV9	TRBJ2-7	CASSVEGTGGWEQYF